Given below is one T cell receptor (beta chain) in context. In its sample, this clonotype was seen a few times. The antigen it recognizes is unknown. Base quality data are lacking; no much larger clone is found one base away. The germline ends are 9 bases apart after V is trimmed by 0 bases and J by 0 bases. Spanning cysteine to phenylalanine, the CDR3 consists of 15 amino acids. Solely the CDR3 DNA is kept, with 45 bases framed from the first base. CDR1 SGHRS and CDR2 YFSETQ were looked up in the germline V gene. These data are taken from a study of blood T cells in healthy people across ages (dated by TCRdb to between 2014 and 2017). Study-level background: In model experiments, roughly one uniquely barcoded TCR beta cDNA molecule per two T cells was captured by template switching. To track age-related changes in TCR beta repertoire diversity, the study relied on deep sequencing normalized with unique cDNA molecular identifiers. The donors were divided into four age groups: young (average approximately 17 years), middle-aged (about 39), aged (roughly 66) and long-lived (about 84). To avoid experimental bias, donors of different ages were spread randomly across the sequencing lanes. The study analyzed two additional independent replicas of 1 million unique cDNA reads from the same blood draw for two donors, one aged 18 to 30 and one aged 80 or older. General findings and caveats noted by the study authors: The percentage of naive T cells measured by flow cytometry correlated strongly with observed TCR beta diversity. Since profiling was done on bulk unsorted PBMCs, naive and antigen-experienced compartments could not be conclusively compared. As age increased, observed TCR beta diversity per million T cells dropped in a roughly linear way, and a significant reduction was already evident by age about 36. Total diversity estimates from one million sequenced T cells were considered lower bounds and underestimates. Because donor CMV infection status was unknown, age-related changes in expanded clonotypes were potentially confounded. Compared with the aged group, more naive CD4+ T cells, fewer expanded clones and increased TCR diversity were shown by the long-lived group, suggesting age selection.

The protocol used for the library was 5' RACE. The second PCR ran for roughly 7 to 12 cycles and used a J-beta primer mix along with a sample-barcoded 5' primer. Each TCR beta cDNA molecule received a unique molecular identifier from a template-switch 5' adaptor carrying 12 random nucleotides. Each sample yielded at least 2.5 million CDR3-containing paired-end reads. First-strand cDNA was synthesized from all RNA with the Mint cDNA synthesis kit, primed by a TRBC-specific oligonucleotide. Following uracil-DNA glycosylase treatment, all cDNA underwent a first 18-cycle PCR with the universal primers M1SS and BC2_uni_R. Turning to the authors' computational methods: Normalization of each sample was performed by random selection of 1 million high-quality reads, each carrying a distinct molecular identifier. Instead of being binned into consensus sequences, reads that shared molecular identifiers were thrown out. MiTCR, with a Q25 quality threshold and the strictest error-elimination algorithm, was used for CDR3 identification, clonotype clustering and error correction. A nonparametric unseen species model with Euler transformation was used to estimate lower-bound total TCR beta diversity. TCRdb applied fastp at Q25 and MiXCR to the public reads, then kept only in-frame beta chains. Merged by CDR3 protein, the rows form single entries marked with the most common genes and DNA. None of the V and J calls come from the authors' own analysis; TCRdb made them. The sample table records around 2 million distinct CDR3 sequences; about two fifths of these occur just once. More than 20% of the sample rests with the top ten.

Donors were under 40 systemically healthy Caucasian individuals from Russia aged 6 to 90 years. Each donor gave approximately 9.3 milliliters of peripheral blood, collected into EDTA-treated Vacutainer tubes. Ficoll-Paque density-gradient centrifugation was used to isolate PBMCs, with at least 6.5 million per sample. Trizol reagent was used to extract total RNA from PBMCs, with at least 5.5 micrograms per sample. Naive CD45RAhigh/CD27high T cell percentages were measured by flow cytometry on a PBMC aliquot from every donor. The clonotype comes from a human donor in good health. The sequencing input was blood. The receptor chain draws on TRBV5-1 and TRBJ1-1; possibly the D gene is TRBD1, per 5 matching bases. CDR3 loop: CASSLAQGMNTEAFF. The DNA is TGCGCCAGCAGCTTGGCGCAGGGCATGAACACTGAAGCTTTCTTT.